Below, one T cell receptor (beta chain) is given with its context. Its antigen remains unidentified. The CDR3 consists of 18 residues. CDR1 is LGHNA and CDR2 is YSLEER in the germline V gene. Trimming removed 0 bases from V and 1 base from J, with 18 bases in between. This record comes from a study of shared clonotypes between healthy human individuals. Whole-study findings and limits: The study found lower generation probabilities in non-shared clonotypes than in those shared by all four donors. Several donors held about 5% of naive CD4 clonotypes in common.

Splitting of each subset's genomic DNA was done evenly across several immunoSEQ plates. Sequencing used immunoSEQ multiplex PCR; TCRdb keeps in-frame clones, though not all of them. The sample yields roughly 1 million clones, about 75% seen once. The TCR was taken from a man aged 18 to 30 in good health. Sequenced material: memory CD4+ T cells sorted from blood. Subset described: CD45RA-negative fraction. The rearrangement joins TRBV4-3 to TRBJ2-5; either TRBD1 or TRBD2 may supply D (5 bases each). This CDR3 reads CASSQEIWFGGSQETQYF. CDR3 DNA: TGCGCCAGCAGCCAAGAAATCTGGTTTGGGGGTTCCCAAGAGACCCAGTACTTC.